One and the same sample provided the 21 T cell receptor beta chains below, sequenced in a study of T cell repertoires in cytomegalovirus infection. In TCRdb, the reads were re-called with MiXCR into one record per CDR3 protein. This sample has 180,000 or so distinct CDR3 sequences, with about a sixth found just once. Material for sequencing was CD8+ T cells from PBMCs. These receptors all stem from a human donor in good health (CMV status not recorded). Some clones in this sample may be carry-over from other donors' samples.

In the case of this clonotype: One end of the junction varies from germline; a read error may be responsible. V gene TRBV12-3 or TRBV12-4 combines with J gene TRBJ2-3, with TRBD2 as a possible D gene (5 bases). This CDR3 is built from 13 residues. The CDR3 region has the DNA TGTGCCAGCAGTCCTTCTAGCACAGATGCGCAGTATTTT. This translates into CASSPSSTDAQYF.

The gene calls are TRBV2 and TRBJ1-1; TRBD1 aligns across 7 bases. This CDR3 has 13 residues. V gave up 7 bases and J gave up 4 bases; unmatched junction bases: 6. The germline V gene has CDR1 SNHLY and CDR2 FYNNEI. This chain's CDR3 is CASITGESTEAFF. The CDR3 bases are TGTGCCAGCATTACAGGGGAGAGCACTGAAGCTTTCTTT.

The CDR3 sequence: CASSTPRARDEAFF. The DNA of the CDR3 is TGTGCCAGCAGCACTCCAAGGGCTCGAGATGAAGCTTTCTTT. The rearrangement links TRBV11-3 to TRBJ1-1; D uncertain. V was cut by 5 bases and J by 7 bases, with 17 bases left in between. CDR3 length: 14 residues. CDR1 and CDR2 (germline): SGHNT, YENEEA.

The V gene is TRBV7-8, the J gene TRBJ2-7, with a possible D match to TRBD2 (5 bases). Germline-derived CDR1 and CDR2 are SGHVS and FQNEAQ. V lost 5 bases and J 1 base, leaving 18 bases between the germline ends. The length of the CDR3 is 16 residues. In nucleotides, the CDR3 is TGTGCCAGCAGCGGAGGTGGTCAGACTCCTTCCTACGAGCAGTACTTC. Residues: CASSGGGQTPSYEQYF.

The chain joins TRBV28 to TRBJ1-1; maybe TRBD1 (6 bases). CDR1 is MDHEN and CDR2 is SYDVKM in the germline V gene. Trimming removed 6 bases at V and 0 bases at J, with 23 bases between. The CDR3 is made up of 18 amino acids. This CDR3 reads CASSLNPDRALMNTEAFF. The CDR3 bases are TGTGCCAGCAGCCTGAACCCGGACAGAGCTTTGATGAACACTGAAGCTTTCTTT.

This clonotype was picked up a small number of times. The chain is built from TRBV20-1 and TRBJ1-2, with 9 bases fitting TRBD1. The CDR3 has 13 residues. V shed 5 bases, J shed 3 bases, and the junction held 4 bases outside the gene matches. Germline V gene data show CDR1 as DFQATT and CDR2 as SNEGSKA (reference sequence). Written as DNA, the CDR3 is TGCAGTGCTCTCCGGGACAGGGACTATGGCTACACCTTC. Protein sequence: CSALRDRDYGYTF.

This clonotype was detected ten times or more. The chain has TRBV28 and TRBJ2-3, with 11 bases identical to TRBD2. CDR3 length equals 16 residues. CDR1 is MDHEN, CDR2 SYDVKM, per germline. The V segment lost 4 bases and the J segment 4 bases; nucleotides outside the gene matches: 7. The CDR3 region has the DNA TGTGCCAGCAGTTCACTGGGACTAGCGGAGGCAGATACGCAGTATTTT. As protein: CASSSLGLAEADTQYF.

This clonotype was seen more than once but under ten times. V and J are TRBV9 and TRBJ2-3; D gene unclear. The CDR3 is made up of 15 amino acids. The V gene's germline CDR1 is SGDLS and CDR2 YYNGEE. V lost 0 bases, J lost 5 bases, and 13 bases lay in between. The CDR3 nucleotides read TGTGCCAGCAGCGTAGCCGGCAGGTCGGGAGATACGCAGTATTTT. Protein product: CASSVAGRSGDTQYF.

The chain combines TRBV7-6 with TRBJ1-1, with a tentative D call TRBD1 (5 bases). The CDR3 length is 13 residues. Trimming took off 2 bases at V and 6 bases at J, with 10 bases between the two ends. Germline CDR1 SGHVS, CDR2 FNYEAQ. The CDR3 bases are TGTGCCAGCAGCTTATCCAGGGTGGCTGAAGCTTTCTTT. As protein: CASSLSRVAEAFF.

The CDR3 region is CASSLWGMNTEAFF. The CDR3 region has the DNA TGTGCCAGCAGCTTATGGGGAATGAACACTGAAGCTTTCTTT. This chain joins TRBV11-2 and TRBJ1-1; D remains ambiguous. V lost 2 bases, J lost 0 bases, and 7 bases lay in between. Germline-derived CDR1 and CDR2 are SGHAT and FQNNGV. The CDR3 length is 14 residues.

In nucleotides, the CDR3 is TGTGCCAGCAGTGACTCGTTTAATGAGCAGTTCTTC. Amino acid sequence: CASSDSFNEQFF. J is TRBJ2-1 and V is TRBV6-4, with unresolved D. Germline values: CDR1 MRHNA, CDR2 SNTAGT. V was trimmed by 0 bases and J by 7 bases, leaving 4 bases between them. This CDR3 spans 12 amino acids.

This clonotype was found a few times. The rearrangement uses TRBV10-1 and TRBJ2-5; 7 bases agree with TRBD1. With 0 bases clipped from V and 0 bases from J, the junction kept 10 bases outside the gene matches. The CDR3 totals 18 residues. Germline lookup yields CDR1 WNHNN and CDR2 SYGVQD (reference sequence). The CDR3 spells CASSESIVGTADQETQYF. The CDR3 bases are TGCGCCAGCAGTGAGTCGATTGTCGGGACAGCAGACCAAGAGACCCAGTACTTC.

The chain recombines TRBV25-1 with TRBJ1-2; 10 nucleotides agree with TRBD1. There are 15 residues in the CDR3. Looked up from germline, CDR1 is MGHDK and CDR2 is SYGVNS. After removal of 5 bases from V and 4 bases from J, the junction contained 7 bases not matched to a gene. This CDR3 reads CASSFGQGEFYGYTF. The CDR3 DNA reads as TGTGCCAGCAGTTTCGGACAGGGGGAATTCTATGGCTACACCTTC.

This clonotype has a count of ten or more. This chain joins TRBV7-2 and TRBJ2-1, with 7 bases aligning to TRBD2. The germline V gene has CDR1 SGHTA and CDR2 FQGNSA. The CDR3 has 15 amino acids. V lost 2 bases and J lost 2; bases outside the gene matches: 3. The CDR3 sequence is CASSLRSGAYNEQFF. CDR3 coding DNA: TGTGCCAGCAGCTTAAGGAGCGGGGCCTACAATGAGCAGTTCTTC.

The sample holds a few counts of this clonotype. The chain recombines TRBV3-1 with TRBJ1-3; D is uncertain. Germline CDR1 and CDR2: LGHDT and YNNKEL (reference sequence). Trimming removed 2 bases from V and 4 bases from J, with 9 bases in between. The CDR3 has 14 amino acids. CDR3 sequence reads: CASSQLDWGNTIYF. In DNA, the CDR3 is TGTGCCAGCAGCCAACTGGACTGGGGAAACACCATATATTTT.

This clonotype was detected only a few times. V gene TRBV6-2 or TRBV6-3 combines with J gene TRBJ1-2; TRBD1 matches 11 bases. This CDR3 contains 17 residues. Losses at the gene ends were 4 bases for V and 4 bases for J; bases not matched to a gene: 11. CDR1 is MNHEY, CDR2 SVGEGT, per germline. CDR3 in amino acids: CASSSRDRGTTGYGYTF. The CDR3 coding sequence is TGTGCCAGCAGTTCCCGGGACAGGGGGACCACCGGCTATGGCTACACCTTC.

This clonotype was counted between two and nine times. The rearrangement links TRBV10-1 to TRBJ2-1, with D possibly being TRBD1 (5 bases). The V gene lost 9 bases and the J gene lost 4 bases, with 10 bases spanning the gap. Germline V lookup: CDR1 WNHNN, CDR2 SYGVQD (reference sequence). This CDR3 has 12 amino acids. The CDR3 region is CASGAEYNEQFF. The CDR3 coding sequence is TGCGCCAGTGGGGCAGAATACAATGAGCAGTTCTTC.

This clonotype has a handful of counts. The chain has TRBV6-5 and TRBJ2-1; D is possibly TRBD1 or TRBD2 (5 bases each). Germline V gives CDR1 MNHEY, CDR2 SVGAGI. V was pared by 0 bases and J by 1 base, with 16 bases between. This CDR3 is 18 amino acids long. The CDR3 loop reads CASSYSKLGHNSYNEQFF. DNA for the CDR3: TGTGCCAGCAGTTACTCGAAACTAGGACACAATTCCTACAATGAGCAGTTCTTC.

The CDR3 loop reads CASRLAPQETQYF. The CDR3 DNA follows: TGTGCCAGCAGGCTAGCGCCTCAAGAGACCCAGTACTTC. J is TRBJ2-5 and V is TRBV12-3 or TRBV12-4, with D perhaps matching TRBD2 (6 bases). Trimming shortened V by 6 bases and J by 2 bases, and 10 bases separated the two germline ends. The CDR3 is made up of 13 amino acids.

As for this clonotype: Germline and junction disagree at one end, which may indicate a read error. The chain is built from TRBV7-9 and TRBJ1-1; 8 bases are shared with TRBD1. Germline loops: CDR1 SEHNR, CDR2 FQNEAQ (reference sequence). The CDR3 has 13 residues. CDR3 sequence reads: CASSLGDRRSSLF. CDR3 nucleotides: TGTGCCAGCAGCTTGGGGGACAGGAGGTCTAGTCTCTTT.

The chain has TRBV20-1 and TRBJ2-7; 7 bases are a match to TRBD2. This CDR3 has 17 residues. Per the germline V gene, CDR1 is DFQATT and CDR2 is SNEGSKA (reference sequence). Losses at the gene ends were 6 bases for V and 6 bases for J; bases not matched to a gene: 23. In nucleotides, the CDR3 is TGCAGTGCGAGCCCAGGGATTAGCGGGCCTCTCCTCTCCGAGCAGTACTTC. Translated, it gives CSASPGISGPLLSEQYF.